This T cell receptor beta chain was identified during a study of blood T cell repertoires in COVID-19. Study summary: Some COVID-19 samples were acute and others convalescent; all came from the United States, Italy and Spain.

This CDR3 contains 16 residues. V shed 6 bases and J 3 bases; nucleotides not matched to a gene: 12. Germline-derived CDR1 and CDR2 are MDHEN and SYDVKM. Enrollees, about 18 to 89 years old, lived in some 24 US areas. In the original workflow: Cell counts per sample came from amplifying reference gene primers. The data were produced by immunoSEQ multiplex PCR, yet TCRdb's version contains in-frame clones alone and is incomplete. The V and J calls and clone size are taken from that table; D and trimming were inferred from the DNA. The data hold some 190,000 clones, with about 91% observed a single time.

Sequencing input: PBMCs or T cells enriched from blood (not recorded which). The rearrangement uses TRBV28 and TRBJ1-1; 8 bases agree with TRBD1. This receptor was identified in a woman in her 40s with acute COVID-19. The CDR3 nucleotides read TGTGCCAGCAGCTTCCCGGGCAGGGGGCGGGACACTGAAGCTTTCTTT. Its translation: CASSFPGRGRDTEAFF.